The 23 T cell receptor beta chains presented below share a single source sample, sequenced in a study of cytomegalovirus exposure and HLA in healthy donors. Amplification used 60 Vbeta primers and 13 Jbeta primers. The table came from immunoSEQ multiplex PCR; TCRdb's copy has only in-frame clones and leaves some out. The sample lists 100,000 to 150,000 clones, around 69% occurring once. Sequencing was performed on PBMCs. These receptors were collected from a human donor in good health.

The V call is TRBV18, the J call TRBJ2-2; TRBD2 aligns across 7 bases. Germline V gene sequence: CDR1 KGHSH, CDR2 LQKENI. This CDR3 is 15 amino acids long. The trim removed 6 bases at V and 2 bases at J, leaving 6 bases unmatched. CDR3 in amino acids: CASSVGGINTGELFF. CDR3 nucleotides: TGTGCCAGCTCCGTCGGGGGGATTAACACCGGGGAGCTGTTTTTT.

The rearrangement joins TRBV5-5 to TRBJ2-1; 8 bases align to TRBD2. This CDR3 contains 15 residues. The germline V gene has CDR1 SGHKS and CDR2 YYEKEE (reference sequence). The J segment lost 2 bases and the V segment lost 1 base, leaving 2 bases of the junction unmatched. The CDR3 here is CASSLSGSAYNEQFF. CDR3 DNA: TGTGCCAGCAGCTTGAGCGGGAGTGCCTACAATGAGCAGTTCTTC.

The chain recombines TRBV7-2 with TRBJ2-1; 9 bases are shared with TRBD1. The CDR3 has 15 amino acids. Unmatched junction bases numbered 7, after V lost 5 bases and J lost 5 bases. In germline, CDR1 is SGHTA, CDR2 FQGNSA. The CDR3 loop is CASSPRQGVHNEQFF. For the CDR3, the DNA is TGTGCCAGCAGCCCGCGACAGGGGGTACACAATGAGCAGTTCTTC.

The CDR3 reads CASSESTNKIGSYEQYF. CDR3 bases: TGCGCCAGCAGTGAGTCGACTAATAAAATCGGCTCCTACGAGCAGTACTTC. This chain joins TRBV10-2 and TRBJ2-7, with D maybe TRBD2 (5 bases). The germline gives CDR1 WSHSY, CDR2 SAAADI. The CDR3 runs 17 residues. V was trimmed by 0 bases and J by 0 bases, leaving 15 bases between them.

Comments on this clone: This sample includes further DNA sequences coding for the same CDR3. The chain employs TRBV6-4 and TRBJ2-3, with 7 bases aligning to TRBD2. Germline loops: CDR1 MRHNA, CDR2 SNTAGT. Germline trimming cut 0 bases from V and 6 bases from J; bases unmatched to any gene: 6. The CDR3 loop spans 15 amino acids. Written as DNA, the CDR3 is TGTGCCAGCAGTGACTCGGCGGGGACTACTGATACGCAGTATTTT. Its protein product is CASSDSAGTTDTQYF.

This chain connects TRBV5-1 to TRBJ1-1; 9 positions agree with TRBD1. The CDR3 has 15 residues. Germline-derived CDR1 and CDR2 are SGHRS and YFSETQ. The J segment lost 1 base and the V segment lost 6 bases, leaving 7 bases of the junction unmatched. CDR3 DNA sequence: TGCGCCAGCAAAGCATGGGACAGGGCGAACACTGAAGCTTTCTTT. Amino acids: CASKAWDRANTEAFF. The whole variable domain, filled in from reference TRBV5-1 and TRBJ1-1, reads KAGVTQTPRYLIKTRGQQVTLSCSPISGHRSVSWYQQTPGQGLQFLFEYFSETQRNKGNFPGRFSGRQFSNSRSEMNVSTLELGDSALYLCASKAWDRANTEAFFGQGTRLTVV.

The gene calls are TRBV5-1 and TRBJ1-1, with unresolved D. Germline V CDR1 and CDR2: SGHRS, YFSETQ. This CDR3 region has 15 residues. Trimming cost V 1 base and J 1 base, with 11 bases left between them. CDR3 nucleotides: TGCGCCAGCAGCTTGTCCGGGGAACCGAACACTGAAGCTTTCTTT. Its protein product is CASSLSGEPNTEAFF.

This chain joins TRBV30 and TRBJ2-7, with D possibly matching TRBD2 (7 bases). Between the trimmed V and J ends, which lost 5 bases and 0 bases, there was a span of 11 bases. CDR3 length: 13 residues. Germline lookup yields CDR1 GTSNPN and CDR2 SVGIG (reference sequence). Here the CDR3 DNA reads TGTGCCTGGGGGGGGGACACCTCCTACGAGCAGTACTTC. Protein: CAWGGDTSYEQYF.

This clone was counted a few times. V and J are TRBV28 and TRBJ2-7; 7 nucleotides line up with TRBD1. The CDR3 is 15 residues long. CDR1 and CDR2 (germline): MDHEN, SYDVKM. J gave up 5 bases and V 6 bases, and 13 bases lay outside the gene matches. The CDR3 spells CASSHPQRGQNEQYF. CDR3 sequence (DNA): TGTGCCAGCAGCCACCCCCAACGGGGACAGAACGAGCAGTACTTC.

This chain joins TRBV5-6 and TRBJ2-1, with 9 bases aligning to TRBD2. Germline trimming cut 0 bases from V and 7 bases from J; bases unmatched to any gene: 5. The CDR3 is 15 amino acids. Looked up from germline, CDR1 is SGHDT and CDR2 is YYEEEE. The CDR3 bases are TGTGCCAGCAGCTTGGCGGGACTAGCTGTAAATGAGCAGTTCTTC. Protein sequence: CASSLAGLAVNEQFF.

This clone came up a few times. The V gene is TRBV18, the J gene TRBJ2-6, with D tentatively TRBD2 (5 bases). Germline CDR1 is KGHSH and CDR2 is LQKENI. This CDR3 comprises 16 residues. Trimming left V 0 bases short and J 4 bases short, with 10 bases between. In DNA form, the CDR3 reads TGTGCCAGCTCACCACCGAGGGCGCAGGGGGCCAACGTCCTGACTTTC. Translating it yields CASSPPRAQGANVLTF.

This clone appeared a few times. The gene calls are TRBV9 and TRBJ2-5; 9 bases fit TRBD1. The CDR3 runs to 17 residues. Per the germline V gene, CDR1 is SGDLS and CDR2 is YYNGEE. With 4 bases clipped from V and 5 bases from J, the junction kept 15 bases outside the gene matches. The CDR3 nucleotides read TGTGCCAGCAGCTTCCGCCTCGGGACAGGGCCAGTGGAGACCCAGTACTTC. Translated, it gives CASSFRLGTGPVETQYF.

This chain connects TRBV14 to TRBJ2-7, with a possible D match to TRBD2 (6 bases). The germline gives CDR1 SGHDN, CDR2 FVKESK. CDR3 length equals 15 residues. V was shortened by 4 bases and J by 4 bases, with 17 bases between the two germline ends. This CDR3 reads CASSRSGTLSYEQYF. As DNA, the CDR3 is TGTGCCAGCAGCCGATCCGGGACTCTAAGTTACGAGCAGTACTTC.

This chain joins TRBV6-5 and TRBJ2-2; weak D call: TRBD2 (5 bases). Trimming stripped 6 bases from V and 7 bases from J, with 18 bases between. The germline gives CDR1 MNHEY, CDR2 SVGAGI. The CDR3 sequence is 15 residues long. The CDR3 DNA reads as TGTGCCAGCAGCCCCGCGGGCGTTTATCTCGGGGAGCTGTTTTTT. It specifies CASSPAGVYLGELFF.

The gene calls are TRBV9 and TRBJ2-1, with TRBD1 matching 7 bases. Germline CDR1 is SGDLS and CDR2 is YYNGEE. The trim removed 3 bases at V and 6 bases at J, leaving 18 bases unmatched. The CDR3 is 18 amino acids. CDR3 coding DNA: TGTGCCAGCAGCGCACCCGCTTTGGGGGCAGGGGGTAGCAATGAGCAGTTCTTC. Protein sequence: CASSAPALGAGGSNEQFF.

V and J are TRBV5-1 and TRBJ1-3, with TRBD1 matching 9 bases. Germline V lookup: CDR1 SGHRS, CDR2 YFSETQ. The CDR3 is 15 residues long. V gave up 3 bases and J gave up 3 bases; unmatched junction bases: 4. CDR3 loop: CASSSGQGYGNTIYF. For the CDR3, the DNA is TGCGCCAGCAGCTCGGGACAGGGATATGGAAACACCATATATTTT.

The CDR3 loop reads CASSLSPRETQYF. The CDR3 bases are TGTGCCAGCAGTTTATCCCCTCGGGAGACCCAGTACTTC. The chain recombines TRBV27 with TRBJ2-5; the D is unclear. The CDR3 sequence is 13 residues long. The germline gives CDR1 MNHEY, CDR2 SMNVEV (reference sequence). The V end was cut by 0 bases, the J end by 5 bases, with 7 bases between.

The chain uses TRBV28 and TRBJ1-2; no definite D call. The CDR3 has 15 amino acids. V was pared by 3 bases and J by 0 bases, with 11 bases between. Germline lookup yields CDR1 MDHEN and CDR2 SYDVKM. CDR3 DNA sequence: TGTGCCAGCAGTTTCACGCTCCGGGCTAACTATGGCTACACCTTC. Translating it yields CASSFTLRANYGYTF.

This clone was recorded at least ten times. CDR3 sequence (DNA): TGCGCCAGCAGCCAAGATCACTCTGGGGCCAACGTCCTGACTTTC. As protein: CASSQDHSGANVLTF. The chain uses TRBV4-3 and TRBJ2-6; no firm D call. Germline CDR1 is LGHNA and CDR2 is YSLEER. The CDR3 is made up of 15 amino acids. The V end was cut by 0 bases, the J end by 0 bases, with 3 bases between.

On this clone: Within the sample, other DNA sequences also encode this same CDR3. The chain recombines TRBV5-1 with TRBJ1-2; D is uncertain. The length of the CDR3 is 12 residues. V gave up 1 base and J gave up 5 bases, with 6 bases separating them. Germline V gene lookup returns CDR1 SGHRS and CDR2 YFSETQ. CDR3 nucleotide sequence: TGCGCCAGCAGCTTGTCGGGGTATGGCTACACCTTC. Residues: CASSLSGYGYTF.

The chain is built from TRBV19 and TRBJ2-5, with 8 bases identical to TRBD2. Losses at the gene ends were 6 bases for V and 5 bases for J; bases not matched to a gene: 8. The length of the CDR3 is 14 residues. CDR1 is LNHDA, CDR2 SQIVND, per germline (reference sequence). As DNA, the CDR3 is TGTGCCAGTAGGGAGAGCGGGAGAGGTGAGACCCAGTACTTC. Amino acids: CASRESGRGETQYF.

The rearrangement links TRBV5-1 to TRBJ2-3, with TRBD1 identical over 7 bases. Germline values: CDR1 SGHRS, CDR2 YFSETQ. The CDR3 sequence is 17 residues long. Germline trimming cut 5 bases from V and 1 base from J; bases unmatched to any gene: 13. The CDR3 region has the DNA TGCGCCAGCAGGCCCTACAGGGGAAGGTTCGGCACAGATACGCAGTATTTT. Its protein is CASRPYRGRFGTDTQYF. Filled out from reference TRBV5-1 and TRBJ2-3, the complete variable domain reads KAGVTQTPRYLIKTRGQQVTLSCSPISGHRSVSWYQQTPGQGLQFLFEYFSETQRNKGNFPGRFSGRQFSNSRSEMNVSTLELGDSALYLCASRPYRGRFGTDTQYFGPGTRLTVL.

This chain connects TRBV11-2 to TRBJ1-1; D remains ambiguous. The germline V and J ends were trimmed by 2 bases and 1 base, with 8 bases remaining between them. Germline CDR1 SGHAT, CDR2 FQNNGV. The CDR3 has 14 residues. CDR3: CASSLNPGNTEAFF. The CDR3 DNA reads TGTGCCAGCAGCTTAAACCCAGGGAACACTGAAGCTTTCTTT.